The entry that follows covers one TCR beta chain sequence. Antigen: not known. This specimen belongs to a study of cytomegalovirus exposure and HLA in healthy donors. The PCR ran on 60 Vbeta and 13 Jbeta primers. TCRdb keeps only in-frame clones here, not all; method: immunoSEQ multiplex PCR. Of more than 100,000 clones listed, about 74% are singletons. Study results and limitations: A later analysis, which compared TCR beta chains of equal frequency, found the HLA-associated ones more clonally expanded. HLA-A and HLA-B allele assignments for most subjects were reportedly predicted accurately using TCR beta sequences. Diagnosis of cytomegalovirus status made by the classifier reportedly showed high specificity and sensitivity. Productive status was seen about 90% or about 30% of the time for most TCR beta V segments in an earlier analysis.

Trimming took 3 bases from V and 6 from J; bases not matched to a gene: 6. Germline CDR1 and CDR2: LNHDA and SQIVND (reference sequence). This CDR3 region has 14 residues. This chain links TRBV19 with TRBJ2-3; 7 nucleotides match TRBD2. Sequencing used PBMCs. This TCR was recovered from a woman aged 55-69 years in good health and CMV-seronegative. This CDR3 reads CASSIIAGGDTQYF. The CDR3 DNA follows: TGTGCCAGTAGTATTATAGCGGGCGGGGATACGCAGTATTTT.